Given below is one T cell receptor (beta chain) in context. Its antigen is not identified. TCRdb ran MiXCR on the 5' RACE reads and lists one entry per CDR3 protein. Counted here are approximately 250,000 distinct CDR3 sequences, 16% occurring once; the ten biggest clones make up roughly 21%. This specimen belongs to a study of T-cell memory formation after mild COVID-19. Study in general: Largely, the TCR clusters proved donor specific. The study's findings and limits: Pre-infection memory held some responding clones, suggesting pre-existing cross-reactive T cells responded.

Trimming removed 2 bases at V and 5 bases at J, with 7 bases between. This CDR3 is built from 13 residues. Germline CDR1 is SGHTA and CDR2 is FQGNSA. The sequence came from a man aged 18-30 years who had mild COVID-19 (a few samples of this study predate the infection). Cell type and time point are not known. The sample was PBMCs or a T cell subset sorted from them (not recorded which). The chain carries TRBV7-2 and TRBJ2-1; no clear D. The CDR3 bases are TGTGCCAGCAGCTTATATAATGACAATGAGCAGTTCTTC. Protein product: CASSLYNDNEQFF.